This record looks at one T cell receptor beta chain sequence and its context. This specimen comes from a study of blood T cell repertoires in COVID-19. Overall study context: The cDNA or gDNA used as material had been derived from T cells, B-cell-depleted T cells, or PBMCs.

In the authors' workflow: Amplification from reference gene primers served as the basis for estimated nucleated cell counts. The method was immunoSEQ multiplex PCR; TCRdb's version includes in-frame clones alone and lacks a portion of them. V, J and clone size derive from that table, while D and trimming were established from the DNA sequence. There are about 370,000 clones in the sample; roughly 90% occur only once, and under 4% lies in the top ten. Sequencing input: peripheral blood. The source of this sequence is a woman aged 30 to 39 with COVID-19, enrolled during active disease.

The CDR3 is CASSYSERLAKNIQYF. The CDR3 DNA follows: TGTGCCAGCAGTTACTCCGAACGGTTGGCCAAAAACATTCAGTACTTC. The rearrangement uses TRBV6-2 or TRBV6-3 and TRBJ2-4; no clear D. V dropped 0 bases and J dropped 1 base, with 10 bases sitting between them. The CDR3 spans 16 residues. Germline V gives CDR1 MNHEY, CDR2 SVGEGT.